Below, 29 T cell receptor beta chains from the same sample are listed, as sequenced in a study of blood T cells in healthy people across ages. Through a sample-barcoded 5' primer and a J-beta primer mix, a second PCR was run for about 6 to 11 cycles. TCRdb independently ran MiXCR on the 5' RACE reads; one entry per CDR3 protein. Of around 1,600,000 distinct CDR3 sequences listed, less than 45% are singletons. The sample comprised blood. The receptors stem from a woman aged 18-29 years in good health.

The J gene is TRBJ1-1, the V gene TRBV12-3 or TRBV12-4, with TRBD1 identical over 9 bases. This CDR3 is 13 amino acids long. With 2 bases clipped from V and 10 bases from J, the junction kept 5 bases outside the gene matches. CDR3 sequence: CASSLRQGDGAFF. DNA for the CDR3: TGTGCCAGCAGTTTACGACAGGGGGATGGAGCTTTCTTT.

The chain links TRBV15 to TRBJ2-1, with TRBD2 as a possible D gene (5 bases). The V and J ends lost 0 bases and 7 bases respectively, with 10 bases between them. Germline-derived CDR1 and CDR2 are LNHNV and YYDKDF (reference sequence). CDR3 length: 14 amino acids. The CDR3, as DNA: TGTGCCACCAGCAGAGATCCGGGAAGTAATGAGCAGTTCTTC. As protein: CATSRDPGSNEQFF.

CDR3 bases: TGTGCCAGCAGCTTAGTTAGCAGGGGGCTAAGGGAACTAGCGCACTCCTACGAGCAGTACTTC. This sequence encodes CASSLVSRGLRELAHSYEQYF. This chain joins TRBV11-2 and TRBJ2-7; possible D gene TRBD1, 8 bases. The V gene's germline CDR1 is SGHAT and CDR2 FQNNGV. The CDR3 is made up of 21 amino acids. V was trimmed by 1 base and J by 0 bases, leaving 28 bases between them.

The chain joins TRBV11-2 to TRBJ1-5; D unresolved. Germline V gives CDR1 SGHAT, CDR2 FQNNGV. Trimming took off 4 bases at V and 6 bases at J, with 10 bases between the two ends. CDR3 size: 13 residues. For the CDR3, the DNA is TGTGCCAGCAGCTGCGGGGTTGGTCAGCCCCAGCATTTT. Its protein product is CASSCGVGQPQHF.

The CDR3 sequence: CASSPRTDTYNEQFF. CDR3 DNA: TGCGCCAGCAGCCCACGGACCGACACCTACAATGAGCAGTTCTTC. V is TRBV4-3 and J is TRBJ2-1; D is unresolved. This CDR3 contains 15 residues. With 4 bases removed from V and 2 bases from J, the gap between germline ends came to 12 bases. Germline V lookup: CDR1 LGHNA, CDR2 YSLEER.

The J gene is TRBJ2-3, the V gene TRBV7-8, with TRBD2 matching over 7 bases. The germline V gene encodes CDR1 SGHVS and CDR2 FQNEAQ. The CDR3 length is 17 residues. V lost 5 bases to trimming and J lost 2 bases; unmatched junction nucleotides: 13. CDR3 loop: CASSLEASGEYTDTQYF. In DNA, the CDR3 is TGTGCCAGCAGCCTCGAGGCCAGCGGGGAATACACAGATACGCAGTATTTT.

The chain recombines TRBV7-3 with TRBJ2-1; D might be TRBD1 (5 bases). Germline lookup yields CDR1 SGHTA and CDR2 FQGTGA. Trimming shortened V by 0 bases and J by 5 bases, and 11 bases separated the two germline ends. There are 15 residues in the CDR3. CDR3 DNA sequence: TGTGCCAGCAGCTTAACCTCAGGGTTCCACAATGAGCAGTTCTTC. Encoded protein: CASSLTSGFHNEQFF.

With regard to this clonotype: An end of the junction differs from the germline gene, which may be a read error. DNA of the CDR3: TGCAGGGCTCCCTCATACAAGGAGCAGTTCTTC. This translates into CRAPSYKEQFF. The rearrangement uses TRBV20-1 and TRBJ2-1; D gene unclear. The CDR3 length is 11 residues. The germline V gene encodes CDR1 DFQATT and CDR2 SNEGSKA (reference sequence).

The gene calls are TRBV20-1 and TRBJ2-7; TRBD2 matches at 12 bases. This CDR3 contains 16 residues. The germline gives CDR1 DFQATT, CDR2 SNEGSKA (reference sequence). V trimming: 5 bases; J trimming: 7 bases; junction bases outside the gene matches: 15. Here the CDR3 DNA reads TGCAGTGCTCGGACTAGCGGGGCCAGCTCCTACAATGAGCAGTACTTC. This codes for CSARTSGASSYNEQYF.

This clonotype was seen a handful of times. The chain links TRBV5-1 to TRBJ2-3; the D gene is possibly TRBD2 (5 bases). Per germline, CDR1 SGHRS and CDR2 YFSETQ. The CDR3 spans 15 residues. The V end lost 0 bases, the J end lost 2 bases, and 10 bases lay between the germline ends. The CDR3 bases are TGCGCCAGCAGCTTGGCCCAGCGGCTCACAGATACGCAGTATTTT. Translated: CASSLAQRLTDTQYF.

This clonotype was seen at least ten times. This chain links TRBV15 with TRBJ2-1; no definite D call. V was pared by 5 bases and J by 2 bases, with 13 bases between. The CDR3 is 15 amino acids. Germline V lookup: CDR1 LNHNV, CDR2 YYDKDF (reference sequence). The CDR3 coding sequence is TGTGCCACCAGCTTCGAGACTCACGCCTACAATGAGCAGTTCTTC. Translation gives CATSFETHAYNEQFF. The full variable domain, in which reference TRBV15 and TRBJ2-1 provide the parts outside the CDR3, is DAMVIQNPRYQVTQFGKPVTLSCSQTLNHNVMYWYQQKSSQAPKLLFHYYDKDFNNEADTPDNFQSRRPNTSFCFLDIRSPGLGDTAMYLCATSFETHAYNEQFFGPGTRLTVL.

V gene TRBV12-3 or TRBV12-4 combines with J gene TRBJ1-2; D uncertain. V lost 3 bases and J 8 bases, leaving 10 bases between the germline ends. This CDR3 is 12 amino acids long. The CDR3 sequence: CASSLYLAGYTF. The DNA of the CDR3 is TGTGCCAGCAGTTTGTATCTGGCCGGCTACACCTTC.

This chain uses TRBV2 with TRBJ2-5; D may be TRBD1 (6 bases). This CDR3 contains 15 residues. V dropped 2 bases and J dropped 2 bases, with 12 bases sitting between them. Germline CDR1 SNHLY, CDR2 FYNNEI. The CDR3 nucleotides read TGTGCCAGCAGTGAATGGGACATAAATCAAGAGACCCAGTACTTC. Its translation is CASSEWDINQETQYF.

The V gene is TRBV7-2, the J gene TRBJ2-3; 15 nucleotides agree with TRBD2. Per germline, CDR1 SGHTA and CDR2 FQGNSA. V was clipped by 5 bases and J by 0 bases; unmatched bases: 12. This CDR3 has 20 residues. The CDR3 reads CASSVRQGLAGGLSTDTQYF. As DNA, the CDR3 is TGTGCCAGCAGCGTTAGGCAGGGACTAGCGGGGGGACTGAGCACAGATACGCAGTATTTT.

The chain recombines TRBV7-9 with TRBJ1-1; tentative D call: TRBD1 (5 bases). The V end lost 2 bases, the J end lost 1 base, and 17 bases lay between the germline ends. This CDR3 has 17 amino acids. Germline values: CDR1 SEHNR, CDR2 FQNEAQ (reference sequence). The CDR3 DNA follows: TGTGCCAGCAGCTTAAGCCGGCTGGGACTAGAGAACACTGAAGCTTTCTTT. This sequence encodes CASSLSRLGLENTEAFF.

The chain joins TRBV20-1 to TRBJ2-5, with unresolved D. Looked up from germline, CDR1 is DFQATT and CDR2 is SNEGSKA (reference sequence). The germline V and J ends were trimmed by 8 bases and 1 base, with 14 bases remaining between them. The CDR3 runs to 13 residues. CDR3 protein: CSSLPVIQETQYF. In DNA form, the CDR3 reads TGCAGTTCCCTCCCGGTCATCCAAGAGACCCAGTACTTC.

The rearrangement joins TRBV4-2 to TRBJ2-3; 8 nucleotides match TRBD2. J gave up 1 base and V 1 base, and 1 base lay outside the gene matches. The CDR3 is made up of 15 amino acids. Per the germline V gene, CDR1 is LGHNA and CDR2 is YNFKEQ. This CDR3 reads CASSQVGGGTDTQYF. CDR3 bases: TGTGCCAGCAGCCAAGTCGGGGGGGGCACAGATACGCAGTATTTT.

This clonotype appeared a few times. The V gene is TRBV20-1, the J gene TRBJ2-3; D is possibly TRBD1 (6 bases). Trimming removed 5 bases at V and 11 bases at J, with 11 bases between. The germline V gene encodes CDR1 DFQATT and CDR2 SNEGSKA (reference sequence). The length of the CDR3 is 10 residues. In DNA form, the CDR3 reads TGCAGTGCTGGGGACATAGAGCAGTATTTT. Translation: CSAGDIEQYF.

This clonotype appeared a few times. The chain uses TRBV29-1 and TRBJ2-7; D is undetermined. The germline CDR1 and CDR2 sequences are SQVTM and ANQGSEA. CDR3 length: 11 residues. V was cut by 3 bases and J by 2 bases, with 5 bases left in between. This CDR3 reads CSVDEAYEQYF. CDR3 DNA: TGCAGCGTTGACGAGGCCTACGAGCAGTACTTC.

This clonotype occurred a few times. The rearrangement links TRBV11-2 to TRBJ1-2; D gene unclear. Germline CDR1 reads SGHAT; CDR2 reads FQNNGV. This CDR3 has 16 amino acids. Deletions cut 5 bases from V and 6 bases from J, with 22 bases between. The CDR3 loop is CASSVMVASTKNGYTF. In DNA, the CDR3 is TGTGCCAGCAGCGTGATGGTAGCCTCTACTAAAAATGGCTACACCTTC. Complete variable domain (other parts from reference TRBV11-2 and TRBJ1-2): EAGVAQSPRYKIIEKRQSVAFWCNPISGHATLYWYQQILGQGPKLLIQFQNNGVVDDSQLPKDRFSAERLKGVDSTLKIQPAKLEDSAVYLCASSVMVASTKNGYTFGSGTRLTVV.

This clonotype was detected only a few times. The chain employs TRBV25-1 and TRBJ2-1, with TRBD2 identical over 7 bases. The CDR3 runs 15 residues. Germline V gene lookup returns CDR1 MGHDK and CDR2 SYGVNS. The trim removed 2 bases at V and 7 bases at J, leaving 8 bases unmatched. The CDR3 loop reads CASSEPRGSLNEQFF. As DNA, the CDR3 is TGTGCCAGCAGTGAACCCCGCGGGAGTTTGAATGAGCAGTTCTTC.

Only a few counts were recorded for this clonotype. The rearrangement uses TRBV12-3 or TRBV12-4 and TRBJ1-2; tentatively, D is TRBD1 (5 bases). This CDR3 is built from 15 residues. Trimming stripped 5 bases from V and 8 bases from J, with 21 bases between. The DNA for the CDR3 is TGTGCCAGCAGTCGACCCGGGGCTCAGCAGAGAGGCTACACCTTC. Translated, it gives CASSRPGAQQRGYTF.

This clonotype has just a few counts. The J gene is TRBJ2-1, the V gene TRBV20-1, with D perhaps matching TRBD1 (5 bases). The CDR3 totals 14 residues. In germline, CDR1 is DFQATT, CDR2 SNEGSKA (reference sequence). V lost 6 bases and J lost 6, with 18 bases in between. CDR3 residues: CSALLLDRGNEQFF. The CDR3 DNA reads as TGCAGTGCCCTATTACTCGATAGGGGCAATGAGCAGTTCTTC.

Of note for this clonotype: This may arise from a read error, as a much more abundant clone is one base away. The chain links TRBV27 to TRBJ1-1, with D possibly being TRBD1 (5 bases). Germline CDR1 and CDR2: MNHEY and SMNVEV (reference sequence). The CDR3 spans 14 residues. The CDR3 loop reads CAGSLSGGGTEAFF. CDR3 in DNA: TGTGCCGGCAGTTTATCGGGGGGGGGCACTGAAGCTTTCTTT.

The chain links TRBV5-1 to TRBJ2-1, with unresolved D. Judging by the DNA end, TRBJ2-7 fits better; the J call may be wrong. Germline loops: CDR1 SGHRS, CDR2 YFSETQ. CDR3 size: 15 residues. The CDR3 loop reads CASSLALSSYNEQYF. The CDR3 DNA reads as TGCGCCAGCAGCTTGGCACTGAGCTCCTACAATGAGCAGTACTTC.

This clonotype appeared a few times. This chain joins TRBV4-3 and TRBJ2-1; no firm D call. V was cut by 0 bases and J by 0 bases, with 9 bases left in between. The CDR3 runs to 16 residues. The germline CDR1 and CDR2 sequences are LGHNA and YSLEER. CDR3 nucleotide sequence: TGCGCCAGCAGCCAAGAGGACCTAAGCTCCTACAATGAGCAGTTCTTC. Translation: CASSQEDLSSYNEQFF.

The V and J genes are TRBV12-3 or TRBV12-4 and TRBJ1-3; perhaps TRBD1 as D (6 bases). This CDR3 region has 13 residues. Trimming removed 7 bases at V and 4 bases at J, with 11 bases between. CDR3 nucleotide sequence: TGTGCCAGCACCCAGGGGTTAGGAAACACCATATATTTT. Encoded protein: CASTQGLGNTIYF.

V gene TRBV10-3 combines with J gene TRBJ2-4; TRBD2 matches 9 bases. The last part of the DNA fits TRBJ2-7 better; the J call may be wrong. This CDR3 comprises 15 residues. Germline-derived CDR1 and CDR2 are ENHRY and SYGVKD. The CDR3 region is CAISEKAGGSHEQYF. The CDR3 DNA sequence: TGTGCCATCAGTGAGAAAGCGGGAGGATCCCACGAGCAGTACTTC.

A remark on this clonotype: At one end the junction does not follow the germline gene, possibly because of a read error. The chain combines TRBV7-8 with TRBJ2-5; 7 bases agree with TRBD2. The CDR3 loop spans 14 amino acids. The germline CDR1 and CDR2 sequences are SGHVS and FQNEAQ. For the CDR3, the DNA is TGTGCCTGCAGCTCAGGACTAGGGAGAGAGACCCAGTACTTC. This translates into CACSSGLGRETQYF.